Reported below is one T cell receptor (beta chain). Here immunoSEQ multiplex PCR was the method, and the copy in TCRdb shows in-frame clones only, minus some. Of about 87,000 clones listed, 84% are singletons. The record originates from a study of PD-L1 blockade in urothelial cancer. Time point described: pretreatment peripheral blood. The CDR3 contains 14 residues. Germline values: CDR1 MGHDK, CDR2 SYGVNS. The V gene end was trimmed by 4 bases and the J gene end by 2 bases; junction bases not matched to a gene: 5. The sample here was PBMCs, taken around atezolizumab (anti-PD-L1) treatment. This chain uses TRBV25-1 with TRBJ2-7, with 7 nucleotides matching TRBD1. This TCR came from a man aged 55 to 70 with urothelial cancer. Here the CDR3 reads CASSADRQTYEQYF. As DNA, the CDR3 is TGTGCCAGCAGTGCGGACAGGCAAACCTACGAGCAGTACTTC.